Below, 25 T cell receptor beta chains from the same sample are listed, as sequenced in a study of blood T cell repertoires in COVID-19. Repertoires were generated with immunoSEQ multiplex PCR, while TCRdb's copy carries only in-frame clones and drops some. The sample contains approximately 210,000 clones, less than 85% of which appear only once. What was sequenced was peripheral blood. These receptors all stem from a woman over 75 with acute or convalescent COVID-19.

The DNA of the CDR3 is TGCGCCAGCAGCTTGGGGAGGGGGCAAGTAGAATATGGCTACACCTTC. Translated: CASSLGRGQVEYGYTF. This chain joins TRBV5-1 and TRBJ1-2; 7 bases are a match to TRBD1. V shed 0 bases and J 5 bases; nucleotides not matched to a gene: 10. CDR1 is SGHRS and CDR2 is YFSETQ in the germline V gene. The CDR3 loop spans 16 amino acids.

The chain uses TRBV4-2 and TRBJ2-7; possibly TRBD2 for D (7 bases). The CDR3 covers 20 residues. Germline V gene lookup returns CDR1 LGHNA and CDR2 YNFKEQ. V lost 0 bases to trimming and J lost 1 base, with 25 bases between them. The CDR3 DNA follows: TGTGCCAGCAGCCAAGAATTCGCGGGGGCCGGGTCCGCTAGTTCCTACGAGCAGTACTTC. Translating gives CASSQEFAGAGSASSYEQYF.

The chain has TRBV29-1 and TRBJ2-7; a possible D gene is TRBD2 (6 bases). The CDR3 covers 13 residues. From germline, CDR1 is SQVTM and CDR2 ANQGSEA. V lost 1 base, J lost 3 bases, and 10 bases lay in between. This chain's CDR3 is CSVEGQGGYEQYF. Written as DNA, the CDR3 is TGCAGCGTTGAAGGGCAGGGAGGCTACGAGCAGTACTTC.

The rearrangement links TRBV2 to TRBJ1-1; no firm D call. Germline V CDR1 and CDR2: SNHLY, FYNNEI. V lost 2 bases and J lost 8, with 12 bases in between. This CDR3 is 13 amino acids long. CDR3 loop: CASSEQSLGEAFF. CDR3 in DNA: TGTGCCAGCAGTGAACAGAGCCTAGGAGAAGCTTTCTTT.

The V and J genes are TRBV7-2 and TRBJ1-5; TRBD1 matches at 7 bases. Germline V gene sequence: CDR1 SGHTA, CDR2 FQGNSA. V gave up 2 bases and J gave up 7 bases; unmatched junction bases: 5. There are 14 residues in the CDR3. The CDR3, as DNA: TGTGCCAGCAGCTTATTTGCAGGGGGGCAGCCCCAGCATTTT. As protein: CASSLFAGGQPQHF.

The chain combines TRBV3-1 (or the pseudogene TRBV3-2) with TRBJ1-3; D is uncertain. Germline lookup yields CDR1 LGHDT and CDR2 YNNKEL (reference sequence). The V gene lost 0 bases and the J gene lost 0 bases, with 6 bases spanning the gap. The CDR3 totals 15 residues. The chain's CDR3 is CASSQDGVSGNTIYF. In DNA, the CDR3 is TGTGCCAGCAGCCAAGATGGAGTCTCTGGAAACACCATATATTTT.

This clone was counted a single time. The CDR3 loop reads CASSWDLTGTGEKLFF. The DNA of the CDR3 is TGCGCCAGCAGCTGGGACTTGACAGGGACGGGTGAAAAACTGTTTTTT. V is TRBV5-1 and J is TRBJ1-4, with 7 positions matching TRBD1. V trimming: 3 bases; J trimming: 7 bases; junction bases outside the gene matches: 12. The CDR3 extends over 16 amino acids. The germline V gene has CDR1 SGHRS and CDR2 YFSETQ.

CDR3 residues: CASSPTPNSNQPQHF. The CDR3 nucleotides are TGTGCCAGCAGCCCGACACCTAATAGCAATCAGCCCCAGCATTTT. J is TRBJ1-5 and V is TRBV2, with unresolved D. The CDR3 sequence is 15 residues long. Trimming took 6 bases from V and 0 from J, leaving 12 bases between them. Germline V lookup: CDR1 SNHLY, CDR2 FYNNEI. The entire variable domain, with the rest obtained from reference TRBV2 and TRBJ1-5, is as follows: EPEVTQTPSHQVTQMGQEVILRCVPISNHLYFYWYRQILGQKVEFLVSFYNNEISEKSEIFDDQFSVERPDGSNFTLKIRSTKLEDSAMYFCASSPTPNSNQPQHFGDGTRLSIL.

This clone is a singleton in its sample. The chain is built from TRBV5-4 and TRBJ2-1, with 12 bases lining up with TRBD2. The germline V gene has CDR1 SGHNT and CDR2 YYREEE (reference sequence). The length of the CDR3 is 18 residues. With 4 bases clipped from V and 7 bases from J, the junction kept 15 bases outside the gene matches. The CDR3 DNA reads TGTGCCAGCAGCCCCGGACTAGCGGGGCCGGGGGCTAAGAATGAGCAGTTCTTC. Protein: CASSPGLAGPGAKNEQFF.

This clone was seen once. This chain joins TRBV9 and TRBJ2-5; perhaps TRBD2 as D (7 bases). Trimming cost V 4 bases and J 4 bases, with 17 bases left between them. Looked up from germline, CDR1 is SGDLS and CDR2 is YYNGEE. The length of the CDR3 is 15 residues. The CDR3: CASSPDGGGGETQYF. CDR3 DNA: TGTGCCAGCAGCCCCGACGGCGGGGGCGGAGAGACCCAGTACTTC.

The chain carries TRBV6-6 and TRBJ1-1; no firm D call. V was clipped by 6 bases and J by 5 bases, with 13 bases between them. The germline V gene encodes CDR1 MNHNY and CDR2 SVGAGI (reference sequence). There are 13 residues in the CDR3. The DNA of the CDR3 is TGTGCCAGCAGGAGCCCGGGTGAAACTGAAGCTTTCTTT. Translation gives CASRSPGETEAFF.

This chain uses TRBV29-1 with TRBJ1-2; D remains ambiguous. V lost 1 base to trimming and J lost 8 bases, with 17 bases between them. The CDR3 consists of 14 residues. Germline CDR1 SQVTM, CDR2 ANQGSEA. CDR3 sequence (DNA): TGCAGCGTTGAAGGAACGACGCGACCGCGGGGCTACACCTTC. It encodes CSVEGTTRPRGYTF.

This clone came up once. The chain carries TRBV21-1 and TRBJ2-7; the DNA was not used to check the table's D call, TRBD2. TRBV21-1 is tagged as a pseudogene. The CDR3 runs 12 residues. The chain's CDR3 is CASSKIGAEQYF. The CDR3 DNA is TGTGCCAGCAGCAAAATCGGTGCCGAGCAGTACTTC.

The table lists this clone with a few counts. CDR3 sequence reads: CATSSRQGDTGELFF. Written as DNA, the CDR3 is TGTGCCACCAGCAGTAGACAGGGGGACACCGGGGAGCTGTTTTTT. This chain connects TRBV15 to TRBJ2-2, with 9 bases matching TRBD1. The germline gives CDR1 LNHNV, CDR2 YYDKDF (reference sequence). The J segment lost 3 bases and the V segment lost 3 bases, leaving 2 bases of the junction unmatched. The CDR3 covers 15 residues.

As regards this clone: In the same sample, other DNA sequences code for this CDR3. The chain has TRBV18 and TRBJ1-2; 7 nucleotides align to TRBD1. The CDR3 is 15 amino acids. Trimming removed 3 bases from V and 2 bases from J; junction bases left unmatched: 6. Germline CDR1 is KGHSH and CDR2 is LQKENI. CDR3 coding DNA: TGTGCCAGCTCACCGGGACAGATCTTAAACTATGGCTACACCTTC. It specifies CASSPGQILNYGYTF.

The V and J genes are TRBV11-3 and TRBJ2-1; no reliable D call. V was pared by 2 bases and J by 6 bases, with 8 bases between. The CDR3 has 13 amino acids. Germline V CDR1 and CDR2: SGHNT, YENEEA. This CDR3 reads CASSLLTSNEQFF. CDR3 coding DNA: TGTGCCAGCAGCTTACTCACCAGCAATGAGCAGTTCTTC.

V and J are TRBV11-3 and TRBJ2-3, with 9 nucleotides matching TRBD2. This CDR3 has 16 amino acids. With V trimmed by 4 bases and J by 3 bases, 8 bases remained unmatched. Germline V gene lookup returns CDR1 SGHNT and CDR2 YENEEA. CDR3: CASSSLAGAQTDTQYF. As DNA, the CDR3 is TGTGCCAGCAGCTCCTTAGCGGGGGCTCAAACAGATACGCAGTATTTT.

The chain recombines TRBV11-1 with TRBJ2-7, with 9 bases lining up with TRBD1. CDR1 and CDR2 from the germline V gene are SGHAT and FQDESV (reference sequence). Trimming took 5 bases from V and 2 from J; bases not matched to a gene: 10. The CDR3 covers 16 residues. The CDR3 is CASSNPGQGFPYEQYF. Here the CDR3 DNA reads TGTGCCAGCAGCAATCCGGGACAGGGTTTCCCCTACGAGCAGTACTTC.

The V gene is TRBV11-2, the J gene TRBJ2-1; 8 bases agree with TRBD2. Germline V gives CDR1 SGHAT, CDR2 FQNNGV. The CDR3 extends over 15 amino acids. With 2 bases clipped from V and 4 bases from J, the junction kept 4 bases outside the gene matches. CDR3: CASSLITGGYNEQFF. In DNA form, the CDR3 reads TGTGCCAGCAGCTTAATCACGGGGGGGTACAATGAGCAGTTCTTC.

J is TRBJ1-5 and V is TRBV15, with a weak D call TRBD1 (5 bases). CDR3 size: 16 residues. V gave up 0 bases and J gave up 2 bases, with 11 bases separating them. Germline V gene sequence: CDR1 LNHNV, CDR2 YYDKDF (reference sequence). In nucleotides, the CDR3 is TGTGCCACCAGCAGAGATGTAAGGGGTGGCAATCAGCCCCAGCATTTT. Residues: CATSRDVRGGNQPQHF. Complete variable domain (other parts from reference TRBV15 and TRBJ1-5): DAMVIQNPRYQVTQFGKPVTLSCSQTLNHNVMYWYQQKSSQAPKLLFHYYDKDFNNEADTPDNFQSRRPNTSFCFLDIRSPGLGDTAMYLCATSRDVRGGNQPQHFGDGTRLSIL.

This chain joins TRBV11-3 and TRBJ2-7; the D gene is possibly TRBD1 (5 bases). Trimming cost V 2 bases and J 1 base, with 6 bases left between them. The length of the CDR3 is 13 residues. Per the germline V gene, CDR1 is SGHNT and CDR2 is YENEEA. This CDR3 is CASSLPGSYEQYF. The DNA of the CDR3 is TGTGCCAGCAGCTTACCAGGGTCCTACGAGCAGTACTTC.

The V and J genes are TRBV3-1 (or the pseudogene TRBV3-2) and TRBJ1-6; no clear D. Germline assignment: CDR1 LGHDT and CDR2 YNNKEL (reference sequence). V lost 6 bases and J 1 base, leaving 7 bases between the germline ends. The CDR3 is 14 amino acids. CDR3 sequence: CASSPSSYNSPLHF. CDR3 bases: TGTGCCAGCAGTCCCAGTTCCTATAATTCACCCCTCCACTTT.

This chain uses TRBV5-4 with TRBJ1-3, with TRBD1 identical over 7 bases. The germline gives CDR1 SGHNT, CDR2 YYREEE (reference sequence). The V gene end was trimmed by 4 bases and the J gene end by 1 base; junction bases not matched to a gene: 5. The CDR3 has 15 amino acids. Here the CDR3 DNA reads TGTGCCAGCAGCGGGGGACAGCTTTCTGGAAACACCATATATTTT. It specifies CASSGGQLSGNTIYF.

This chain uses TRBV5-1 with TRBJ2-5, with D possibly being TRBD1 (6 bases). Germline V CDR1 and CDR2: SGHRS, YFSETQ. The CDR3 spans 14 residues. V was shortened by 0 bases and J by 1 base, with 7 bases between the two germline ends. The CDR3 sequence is CASSLEGVQETQYF. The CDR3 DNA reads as TGCGCCAGCAGCTTGGAGGGGGTCCAAGAGACCCAGTACTTC.

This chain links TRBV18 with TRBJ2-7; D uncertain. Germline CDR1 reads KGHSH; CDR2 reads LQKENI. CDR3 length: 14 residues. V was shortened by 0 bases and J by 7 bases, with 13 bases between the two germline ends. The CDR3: CASSPPVSYWEQYF. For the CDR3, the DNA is TGTGCCAGCTCACCACCGGTGTCCTATTGGGAGCAGTACTTC.